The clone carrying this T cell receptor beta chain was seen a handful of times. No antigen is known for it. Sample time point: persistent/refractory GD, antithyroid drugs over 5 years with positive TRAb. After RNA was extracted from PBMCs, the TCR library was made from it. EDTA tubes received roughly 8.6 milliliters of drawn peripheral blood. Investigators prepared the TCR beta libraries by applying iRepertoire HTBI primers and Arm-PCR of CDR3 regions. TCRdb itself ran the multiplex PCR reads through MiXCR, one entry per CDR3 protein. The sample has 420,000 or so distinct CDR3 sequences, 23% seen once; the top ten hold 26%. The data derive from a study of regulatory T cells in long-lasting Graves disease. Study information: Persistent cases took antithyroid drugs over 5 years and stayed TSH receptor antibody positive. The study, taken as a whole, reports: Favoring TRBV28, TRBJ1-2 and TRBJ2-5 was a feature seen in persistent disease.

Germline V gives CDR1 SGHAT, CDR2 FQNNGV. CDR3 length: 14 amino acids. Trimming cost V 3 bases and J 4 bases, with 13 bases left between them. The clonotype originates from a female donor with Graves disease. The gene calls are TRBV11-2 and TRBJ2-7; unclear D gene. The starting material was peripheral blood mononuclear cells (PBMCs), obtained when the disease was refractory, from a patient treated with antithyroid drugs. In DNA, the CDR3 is TGTGCCAGCAGCTTGGAGCATGGCGGTTACGAGCAGTACTTC. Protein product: CASSLEHGGYEQYF.